This T cell receptor (beta chain) was observed in a study of shared clonotypes between healthy human individuals. On the study more broadly: The donors, a couple of women and a few men, were aged 18 to 49. Three plates were used per donor for CD4 naive, three for CD4 memory, two for CD8 naive and one for CD8 memory.

TCRdb's copy holds only in-frame clones and misses some; the assay was immunoSEQ multiplex PCR. The sample has fewer than 850,000 clones, around 96% seen once. Per germline, CDR1 SGHTA and CDR2 FQGNSA. CDR3 size: 17 residues. V dropped 0 bases and J dropped 6 bases, with 17 bases sitting between them. It was CD45RO-negative cells, positively selected for CCR7, that made up naive CD8 cells, with terminally differentiated effector memory CD45RA+ cells excluded. This clonotype was sampled from a man younger than 45 in good health. Sequenced: naive CD8+ T cells sorted from blood. The chain recombines TRBV7-2 with TRBJ2-2; the D gene is possibly TRBD2 (5 bases). The CDR3 region has the DNA TGTGCCAGCAGCTTAGCCCTAGCCCGGATTGAGGCCGGGGAGCTGTTTTTT. This codes for CASSLALARIEAGELFF. Full variable domain (missing parts from reference TRBV7-2 and TRBJ2-2): GAGVSQSPSNKVTEKGKDVELRCDPISGHTALYWYRQSLGQGLEFLIYFQGNSAPDKSGLPSDRFSAERTGGSVSTLTIQRTQQEDSAVYLCASSLALARIEAGELFFGEGSRLTVL.